This TCR beta chain was captured in a study of blood T cell repertoires in COVID-19. Study at large: Italy, Spain and the United States were the sources of the convalescent and acute COVID-19 samples.

CDR3 length: 14 amino acids. Trimming removed 5 bases at V and 2 bases at J, with 7 bases between. Germline CDR1 SGHAT, CDR2 FQDESV (reference sequence). As handled by the study authors: Estimation of nucleated cell counts relied on the amplification of reference gene primers. Only in-frame clones appear in the TCRdb table, and some are missing; sequencing was by immunoSEQ multiplex PCR. V, J and clone size reflect that table, while D and trimming were determined from the DNA. The repertoire holds some 83,000 clones, with around 88% as singletons. V gene TRBV11-1 combines with J gene TRBJ1-6; D remains ambiguous. Source material: peripheral blood. The TCR was taken from a man aged 60-69 years with acute or convalescent COVID-19. For the CDR3, the DNA is TGTGCCAGCAGCCCTTTTCCCTATAATTCACCCCTCCACTTT. It yields the protein CASSPFPYNSPLHF.